This is a list of T cell receptor beta chains from one sample in a study of radiation and T cells in renal cell carcinoma. The method was immunoSEQ multiplex PCR; TCRdb's version includes in-frame clones alone and lacks a portion of them. The repertoire consists of about 15,000 clones, with approximately 53% occurring once and the leading ten covering 9.5% to 12%. Sequencing was performed on tumor tissue, taken from a patient whose treatment was nephrectomy without radiotherapy. These receptors all stem from a man aged 45-65 years with renal cell carcinoma. Each CDR3 is given with its conserved first and last residue. The D gene is left open where the match is weak. Some rows mark clone size as missing; the rest say once, few, many or name a class of expanded clone.

j_call d_call v_call clone_size cdr3_aa cdr3_nt
TRBJ2-5 - TRBV6-5 - CASLSISGYQETQYF TGTGCCAGCTTATCAATTTCAGGGTATCAAGAGACCCAGTACTTC
TRBJ2-7 - TRBV9 many CASSPTGSWGYEQYF TGTGCCAGCAGCCCGACGGGTAGCTGGGGATACGAGCAGTACTTC
TRBJ2-5 TRBD2 TRBV5-1 - CASSSETAGGLETQYF TGCGCCAGCAGCTCGGAAACAGCGGGAGGGTTAGAGACCCAGTACTTC
TRBJ1-2 TRBD1 TRBV2 - CASRRQGAVNYGYTF TGTGCCAGCCGGAGGCAGGGGGCAGTCAACTATGGCTACACCTTC
TRBJ1-1 TRBD1 TRBV10-3 few CAISRQGETEAFF TGTGCCATCAGTCGACAGGGGGAGACTGAAGCTTTCTTT
TRBJ1-4 - TRBV7-8 - CASSSLGIPTPTNEKLFF TGTGCCAGCAGCTCATTAGGAATACCTACCCCAACTAATGAAAAACTGTTTTTT
TRBJ1-4 - TRBV29-1 large CSALGGATNEKLFF TGCAGCGCCCTAGGGGGAGCAACTAATGAAAAACTGTTTTTT
TRBJ1-1 TRBD1 TRBV13 - CASSFDRDEHAEAFF TGTGCCAGCAGCTTCGACAGGGATGAACACGCTGAAGCTTTCTTT
TRBJ2-4 - TRBV5-1 once CASSLKPVHQNIQYF TGCGCCAGCAGCTTGAAGCCCGTTCACCAAAACATTCAGTACTTC
TRBJ2-3 - TRBV30 - CAWSTHRTDTQYF TGTGCCTGGAGTACACACCGAACAGATACGCAGTATTTT
TRBJ2-1 - TRBV10-3 few CAISEDLDEQFF TGTGCCATCAGTGAGGACTTGGATGAGCAGTTCTTC
TRBJ1-3 TRBD1 TRBV18 few CASSPGTGTGNTIYF TGTGCCAGCTCACCCGGGACAGGGACTGGAAACACCATATATTTT
TRBJ2-7 - TRBV7-7 - CASSLRAGTGGEQYF TGTGCCAGCAGCTTAAGGGCAGGTACTGGGGGCGAGCAGTACTTC
TRBJ2-7 TRBD1 TRBV11-2 - CASSSRDRGLNEQYF TGTGCCAGCAGCTCCCGGGACAGGGGGCTCAACGAGCAGTACTTC
TRBJ2-5 - TRBV5-1 - CASSSQGGETQYF TGCGCCAGCAGCTCCCAGGGGGGGGAGACCCAGTACTTC
TRBJ2-1 TRBD2 TRBV6-4 - CASSPAGVVGNEQFF TGTGCCAGCAGTCCTGCGGGGGTTGTCGGCAATGAGCAGTTCTTC
TRBJ1-2 - TRBV12-2 few CASRLGYPNYGYTF TGTGCAAGTCGCTTGGGGTATCCCAACTATGGCTACACCTTC
TRBJ1-3 - TRBV5-6 - CASSLAGPGGNTIYF TGTGCCAGCAGCTTGGCTGGGCCCGGGGGAAACACCATATATTTT
TRBJ2-5 TRBD1 TRBV10-3 - CAISERDRGLDRWGETQYF TGTGCCATCAGTGAGCGGGACAGGGGGTTAGACCGTTGGGGAGAGACCCAGTACTTC
TRBJ1-2 - TRBV11-2 - CASTSRGSYGYTF TGTGCCAGCACCTCACGGGGTAGCTATGGCTACACCTTC
TRBJ2-3 - TRBV7-6 - CASSSQSGDTQYF TGTGCCAGCAGCTCCCAAAGCGGGGATACGCAGTATTTT
TRBJ2-7 TRBD2 TRBV19 - CASSEPGLRYEQYF TGTGCCAGTAGCGAACCGGGACTAAGATACGAGCAGTACTTC
TRBJ2-7 - TRBV27 many CASSYRDGSEQYF TGTGCCAGCAGTTACCGAGACGGAAGTGAGCAGTACTTC
TRBJ1-1 TRBD1 TRBV14 - CASSRSTGAEAFF TGTGCCAGCAGCCGATCAACAGGGGCTGAAGCTTTCTTT
TRBJ1-5 - TRBV5-6 medium-sized CASSLGGLSNQPQHF TGTGCCAGCAGCTTGGGGGGGCTTAGCAATCAGCCCCAGCATTTT
TRBJ1-1 - TRBV29-1 - CSVDRGTNTEAFF TGCAGCGTTGATCGCGGGACGAACACTGAAGCTTTCTTT
TRBJ2-3 TRBD1 TRBV4-3 - CASSQETPGGKRDTQYF TGCGCCAGCAGCCAAGAAACCCCAGGGGGAAAACGAGATACGCAGTATTTT